Below are 8 T cell receptor beta chains sequenced from a single sample in a study of Ad26.COV2.S vaccination and SARS-CoV-2 variants. Treatment noted: about 20 received Ad26.COV2.S at low or high dose, single or two shots; a few received placebo; per-sample allocation not given. It was on day 63 after the first vaccine or placebo injection that samples were taken. Using immunoSEQ multiplex PCR, the repertoire was profiled, and TCRdb retains in-frame clones only, with some absent. The sample has roughly 320,000 clones, 85% seen once. The sequences come from peripheral blood, collected in a trial of Ad26.COV2.S vaccine versus placebo. The source is a person aged 18 to 59 who received the Ad26.COV2.S COVID-19 vaccine or a placebo.

This rearrangement joins TRBV19 to TRBJ1-4; D not certain. Trimming removed 5 bases at V and 6 bases at J, with 16 bases between. This CDR3 spans 15 amino acids. Germline V gives CDR1 LNHDA, CDR2 SQIVND (reference sequence). DNA for the CDR3: TGTGCCAGTAGTCCCAGATCGGGAGGATATGAAAAACTGTTTTTT. It encodes CASSPRSGGYEKLFF.

The chain employs TRBV7-2 and TRBJ1-6, with D tentatively TRBD1 (5 bases). There are 15 residues in the CDR3. V lost 4 bases to trimming and J lost 13 bases, with 20 bases between them. Germline lookup yields CDR1 SGHTA and CDR2 FQGNSA. The CDR3 reads CASSYQSGDQSPLHF. CDR3 bases: TGTGCCAGCAGCTATCAATCGGGGGACCAGTCGCCCCTCCACTTT.

This clone was detected once. The chain employs TRBV3-1 (or the pseudogene TRBV3-2) and TRBJ2-7, with D perhaps TRBD2 (6 bases). CDR3 length: 16 amino acids. The germline V gene has CDR1 LGHDT and CDR2 YNNKEL (reference sequence). With 4 bases removed from V and 4 bases from J, the gap between germline ends came to 20 bases. CDR3 protein: CASSPHRAWGEYEQYF. In DNA, the CDR3 is TGTGCCAGCAGCCCACACCGTGCGTGGGGGGAATACGAGCAGTACTTC.

The chain employs TRBV6-5 and TRBJ1-1, with D uncertain. CDR3 length: 14 residues. Trimming stripped 3 bases from V and 9 bases from J, with 17 bases between. From germline, CDR1 is MNHEY and CDR2 SVGAGI. The CDR3 is CASSYERTNLQAFF. The CDR3 DNA follows: TGTGCCAGCAGTTATGAACGGACGAACCTTCAAGCTTTCTTT.

The rearrangement links TRBV18 to TRBJ2-4; 8 nucleotides align to TRBD1. The ends lost 3 bases at V and 2 bases at J; junction bases unmatched: 12. The germline V gene encodes CDR1 KGHSH and CDR2 LQKENI. The CDR3 has 18 amino acids. CDR3 amino acids: CASSPLPGQGQTKNIQYF. CDR3 bases: TGTGCCAGCTCACCTCTCCCAGGACAGGGACAAACCAAAAACATTCAGTACTTC.

The genes are TRBV24-1 and TRBJ2-3; the match to TRBD1 covers 7 bases. In germline, CDR1 is KGHDR, CDR2 SFDVKD. This CDR3 has 17 residues. Trimming took 3 bases from V and 4 from J; bases not matched to a gene: 12. This CDR3 is CATSDRSTGLISDTQYF. DNA of the CDR3: TGTGCCACCAGTGATCGTTCGACAGGGTTGATTTCAGATACGCAGTATTTT.

The J gene is TRBJ2-1, the V gene TRBV5-1; TRBD2 agrees at 14 bases. Germline V gene lookup returns CDR1 SGHRS and CDR2 YFSETQ. The ends lost 2 bases at V and 4 bases at J; junction bases unmatched: 5. This CDR3 is built from 17 residues. CDR3: CASSLGGTSGGYNEQFF. CDR3 sequence (DNA): TGCGCCAGCAGCTTAGGAGGGACTAGCGGGGGTTACAATGAGCAGTTCTTC.

This chain links TRBV4-2 with TRBJ1-1; D is unresolved. The germline CDR1 and CDR2 sequences are LGHNA and YNFKEQ. The CDR3 loop spans 14 amino acids. V shed 0 bases and J shed 0 bases, with 5 bases lying between them. CDR3 sequence: CASSQDGVNTEAFF. CDR3 DNA: TGTGCCAGCAGCCAAGATGGGGTGAACACTGAAGCTTTCTTT.